Listed below are T cell receptor beta chains from one sample, sequenced in a study of shared clonotypes between healthy human individuals. Assay used: immunoSEQ multiplex PCR; TCRdb lists only in-frame clones, some missing. The sample contains 2 million to 2.5 million clones, approximately 95% of which appear only once. Sequenced material: naive CD8+ T cells sorted from blood. The receptors shown here come from a man in his late teens or twenties in good health. CDR3s include the opening cysteine and the closing phenylalanine or tryptophan. Fields, in order: CDR3 protein, CDR3 DNA, clone size, J gene, D gene, CDR3 length, V gene. D genes are given only for firm matches. Clone size is given for some rows only: seen once, a few or many times, or a class if the clone is expanded.

CAISEGGREDQPQHF | TGTGCCATCAGTGAGGGGGGGCGGGAAGATCAGCCCCAGCATTTT | once | TRBJ1-5 | NA | 15 | TRBV10-3
CASSLLTSYGYTF | TGTGCCAGCAGCTTGTTAACCTCCTATGGCTACACCTTC | NA | TRBJ1-2 | NA | 13 | TRBV7-9
CASSEEGSSGGFYEQYF | TGTGCCAGCAGTGAAGAGGGTTCGAGCGGAGGTTTCTACGAGCAGTACTTC | once | TRBJ2-7 | NA | 17 | TRBV2
CASSVAHGYEQYF | TGTGCCAGCAGCGTAGCTCACGGCTACGAGCAGTACTTC | NA | TRBJ2-7 | NA | 13 | TRBV9
CASSQDTKVEAFF | TGCGCCAGCAGCCAAGACACGAAAGTTGAAGCTTTCTTT | NA | TRBJ1-1 | NA | 13 | TRBV4-1
CASSVESQGDGGELFF | TGTGCCAGCAGCGTAGAGTCCCAGGGGGATGGCGGGGAGCTGTTTTTT | once | TRBJ2-2 | TRBD1 | 16 | TRBV9
CASSYPRDSSRVEQYF | TGTGCCAGCAGTTACCCCCGGGACAGCTCTCGGGTGGAGCAGTACTTC | NA | TRBJ2-7 | TRBD1 | 16 | TRBV7-9
CASMGLGRGYNEQFF | TGTGCCAGCATGGGGCTGGGGCGGGGTTACAATGAGCAGTTCTTC | NA | TRBJ2-1 | NA | 15 | TRBV5-6
CASSQGLAEITNTGELFF | TGCGCCAGCAGCCAAGGACTAGCGGAAATAACGAACACCGGGGAGCTGTTTTTT | NA | TRBJ2-2 | TRBD2 | 18 | TRBV4-3
CASSHPREGAGYGYTF | TGCGCCAGCAGCCACCCCAGGGAGGGGGCCGGCTATGGCTACACCTTC | NA | TRBJ1-2 | TRBD1 | 16 | TRBV4-1
CATERDLLSFNTIYF | TGTGCCACCGAACGGGACCTACTTTCATTTAACACCATATATTTT | NA | TRBJ1-3 | NA | 15 | TRBV6-1
CASSLNPWGRGTMNTEAFF | TGCGCCAGCAGCTTGAACCCTTGGGGTAGGGGTACCATGAACACTGAAGCTTTCTTT | NA | TRBJ1-1 | NA | 19 | TRBV5-1